The source of this T cell receptor (beta chain) is a study of blood T cell repertoires in COVID-19. For the study at large: The analysed material was cDNA or gDNA that came from T cells, B-cell-depleted T cells, or PBMCs.

V dropped 5 bases and J dropped 7; count of bases not matched to a gene: 4. The CDR3 has 14 amino acids. The germline V gene has CDR1 MNHEY and CDR2 SMNVEV (reference sequence). Measured with immunoSEQ multiplex PCR; TCRdb has only the in-frame clones, and not every one. Of roughly 250,000 clones in the sample, less than 90% are singletons; the top ten hold around 12%. This clone was seen a single time. The clonotype was recovered from a woman aged 25 to 45 with COVID-19, enrolled during active disease. The chain couples TRBV27 to TRBJ1-6; TRBD1 matches at 8 bases. Sequenced: peripheral blood. The CDR3 region is CASSNRGENSPLHF. In nucleotides, the CDR3 is TGTGCCAGCAGTAACAGGGGGGAGAATTCACCCCTCCACTTT.